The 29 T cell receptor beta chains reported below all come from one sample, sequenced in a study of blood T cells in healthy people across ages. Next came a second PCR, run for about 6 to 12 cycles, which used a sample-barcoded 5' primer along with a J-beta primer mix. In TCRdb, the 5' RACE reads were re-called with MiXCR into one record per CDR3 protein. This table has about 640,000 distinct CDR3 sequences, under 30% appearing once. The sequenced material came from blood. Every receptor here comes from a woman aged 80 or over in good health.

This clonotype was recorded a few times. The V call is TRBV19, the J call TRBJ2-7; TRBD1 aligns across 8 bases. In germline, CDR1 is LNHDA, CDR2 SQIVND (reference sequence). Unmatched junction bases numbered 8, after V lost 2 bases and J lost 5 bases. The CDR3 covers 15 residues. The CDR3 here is CASSIRSRGPNEQYF. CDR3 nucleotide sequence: TGTGCCAGTAGTATACGGTCCAGGGGGCCCAACGAGCAGTACTTC.

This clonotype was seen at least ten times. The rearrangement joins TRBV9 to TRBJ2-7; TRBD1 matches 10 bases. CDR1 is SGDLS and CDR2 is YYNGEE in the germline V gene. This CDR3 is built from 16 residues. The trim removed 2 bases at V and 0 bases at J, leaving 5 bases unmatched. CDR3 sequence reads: CASSVGGTGVSYEQYF. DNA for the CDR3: TGTGCCAGCAGCGTGGGAGGGACAGGGGTCTCCTACGAGCAGTACTTC. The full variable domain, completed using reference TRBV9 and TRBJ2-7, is DSGVTQTPKHLITATGQRVTLRCSPRSGDLSVYWYQQSLDQGLQFLIQYYNGEERAKGNILERFSAQQFPDLHSELNLSSLELGDSALYFCASSVGGTGVSYEQYFGPGTRLTVT.

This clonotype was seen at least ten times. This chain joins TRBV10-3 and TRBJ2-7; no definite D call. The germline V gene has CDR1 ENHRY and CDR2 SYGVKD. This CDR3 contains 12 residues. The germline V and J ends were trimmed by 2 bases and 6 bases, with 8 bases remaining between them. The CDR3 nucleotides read TGTGCCATCAGTGAGGCCCGCGGCGAGCAGTACTTC. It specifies CAISEARGEQYF.

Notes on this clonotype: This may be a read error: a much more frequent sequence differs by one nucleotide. The chain's CDR3 is CASSLVLGGGNEQFF. In DNA form, the CDR3 reads TGCGCCAGCAGCTTGGTCCTGGGGGGCGGGAATGAGCAGTTCTTC. This chain links TRBV5-1 with TRBJ2-1; perhaps D is TRBD1 or TRBD2 (6 bases each). CDR1 is SGHRS and CDR2 is YFSETQ in the germline V gene. V lost 0 bases and J 7 bases, leaving 14 bases between the germline ends. The CDR3 runs 15 residues.

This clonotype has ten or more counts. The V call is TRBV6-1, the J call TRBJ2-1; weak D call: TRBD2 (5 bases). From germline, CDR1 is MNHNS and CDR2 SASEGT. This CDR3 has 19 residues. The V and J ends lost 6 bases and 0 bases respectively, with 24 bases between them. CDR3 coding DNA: TGTGCCAGCAGGATTCCCACGGACTCCACCCCGAGCTCCTACAATGAGCAGTTCTTC. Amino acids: CASRIPTDSTPSSYNEQFF.

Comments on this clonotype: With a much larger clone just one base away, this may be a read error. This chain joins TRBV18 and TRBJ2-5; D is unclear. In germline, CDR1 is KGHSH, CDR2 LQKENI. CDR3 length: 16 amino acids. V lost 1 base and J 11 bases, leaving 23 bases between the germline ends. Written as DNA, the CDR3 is TGTGCCAGCTCACCACTCTTTAACAATCAAGTCCATGAGCAGTACTTC. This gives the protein CASSPLFNNQVHEQYF.

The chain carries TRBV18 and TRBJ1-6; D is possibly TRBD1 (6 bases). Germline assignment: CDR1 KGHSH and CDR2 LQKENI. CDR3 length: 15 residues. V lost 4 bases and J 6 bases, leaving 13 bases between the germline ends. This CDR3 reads CASSLDRGINSPLHF. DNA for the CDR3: TGTGCCAGCTCACTGGACAGAGGCATTAATTCACCCCTCCACTTT.

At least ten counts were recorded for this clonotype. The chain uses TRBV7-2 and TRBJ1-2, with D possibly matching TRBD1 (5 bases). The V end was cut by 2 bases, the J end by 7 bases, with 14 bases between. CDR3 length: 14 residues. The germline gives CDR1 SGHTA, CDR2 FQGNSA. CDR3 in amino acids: CASSLTGGYAGYTF. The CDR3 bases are TGTGCCAGCAGCTTAACGGGGGGATATGCTGGCTACACCTTC. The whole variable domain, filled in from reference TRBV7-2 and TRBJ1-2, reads GAGVSQSPSNKVTEKGKDVELRCDPISGHTALYWYRQSLGQGLEFLIYFQGNSAPDKSGLPSDRFSAERTGGSVSTLTIQRTQQEDSAVYLCASSLTGGYAGYTFGSGTRLTVV.

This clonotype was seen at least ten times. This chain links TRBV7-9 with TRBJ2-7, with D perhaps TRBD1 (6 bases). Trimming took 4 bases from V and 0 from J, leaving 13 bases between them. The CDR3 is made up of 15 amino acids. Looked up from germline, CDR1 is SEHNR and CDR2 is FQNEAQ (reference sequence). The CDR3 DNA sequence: TGTGCCAGCAGCTCGCCCTGGGACACCTCCTACGAGCAGTACTTC. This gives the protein CASSSPWDTSYEQYF. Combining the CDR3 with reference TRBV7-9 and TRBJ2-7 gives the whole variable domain DTGVSQNPRHKITKRGQNVTFRCDPISEHNRLYWYRQTLGQGPEFLTYFQNEAQLEKSRLLSDRFSAERPKGSFSTLEIQRTEQGDSAMYLCASSSPWDTSYEQYFGPGTRLTVT.

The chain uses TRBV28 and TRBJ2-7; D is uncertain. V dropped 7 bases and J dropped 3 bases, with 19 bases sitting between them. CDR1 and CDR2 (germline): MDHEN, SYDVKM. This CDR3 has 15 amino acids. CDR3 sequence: CASTQPSEQLYEQYF. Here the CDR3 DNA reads TGTGCCAGCACCCAACCCTCGGAGCAGCTCTACGAGCAGTACTTC.

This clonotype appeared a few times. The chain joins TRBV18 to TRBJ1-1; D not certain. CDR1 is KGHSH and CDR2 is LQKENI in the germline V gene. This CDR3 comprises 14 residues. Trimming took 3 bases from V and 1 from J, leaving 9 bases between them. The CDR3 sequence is CASSPTSTNTEAFF. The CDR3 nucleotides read TGTGCCAGCTCACCTACCTCAACGAACACTGAAGCTTTCTTT. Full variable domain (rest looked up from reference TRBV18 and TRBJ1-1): NAGVMQNPRHLVRRRGQEARLRCSPMKGHSHVYWYRQLPEEGLKFMVYLQKENIIDESGMPKERFSAEFPKEGPSILRIQQVVRGDSAAYFCASSPTSTNTEAFFGQGTRLTVV.

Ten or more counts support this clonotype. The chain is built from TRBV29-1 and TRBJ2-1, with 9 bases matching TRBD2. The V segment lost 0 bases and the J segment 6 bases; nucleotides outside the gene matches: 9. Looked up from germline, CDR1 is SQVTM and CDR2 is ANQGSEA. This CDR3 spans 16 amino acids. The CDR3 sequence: CSVEEGWTSASNEQFF. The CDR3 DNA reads TGCAGCGTTGAAGAAGGCTGGACTAGCGCGAGCAATGAGCAGTTCTTC.

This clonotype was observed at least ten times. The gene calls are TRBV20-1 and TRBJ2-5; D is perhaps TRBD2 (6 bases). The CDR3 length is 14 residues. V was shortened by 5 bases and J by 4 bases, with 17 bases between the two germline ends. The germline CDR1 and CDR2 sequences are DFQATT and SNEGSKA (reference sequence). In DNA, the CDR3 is TGCAGTGCTCGAAAGAGCGGGCTGAGAGAGACCCAGTACTTC. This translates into CSARKSGLRETQYF.

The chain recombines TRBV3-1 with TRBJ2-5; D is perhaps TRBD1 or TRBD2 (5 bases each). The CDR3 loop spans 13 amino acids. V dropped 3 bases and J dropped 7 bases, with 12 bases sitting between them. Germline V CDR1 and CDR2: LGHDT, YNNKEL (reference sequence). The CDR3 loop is CASSQGDGGTQYF. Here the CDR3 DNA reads TGTGCCAGCAGCCAGGGGGACGGCGGGACCCAGTACTTC.

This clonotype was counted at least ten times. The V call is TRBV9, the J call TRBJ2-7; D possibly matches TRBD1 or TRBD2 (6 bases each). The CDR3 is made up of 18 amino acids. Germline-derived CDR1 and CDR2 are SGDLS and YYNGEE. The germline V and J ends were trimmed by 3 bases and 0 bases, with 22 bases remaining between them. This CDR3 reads CASSAGPNLPGASYEQYF. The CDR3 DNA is TGTGCCAGCAGCGCAGGGCCAAATTTGCCGGGGGCCTCCTACGAGCAGTACTTC. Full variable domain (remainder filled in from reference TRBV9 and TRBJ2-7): DSGVTQTPKHLITATGQRVTLRCSPRSGDLSVYWYQQSLDQGLQFLIQYYNGEERAKGNILERFSAQQFPDLHSELNLSSLELGDSALYFCASSAGPNLPGASYEQYFGPGTRLTVT.

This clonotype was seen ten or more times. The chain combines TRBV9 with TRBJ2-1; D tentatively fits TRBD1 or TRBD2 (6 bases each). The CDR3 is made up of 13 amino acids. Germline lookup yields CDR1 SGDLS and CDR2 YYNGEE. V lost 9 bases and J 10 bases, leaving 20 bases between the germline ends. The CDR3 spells CATTEGGGGEQFF. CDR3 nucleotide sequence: TGTGCCACCACGGAGGGGGGCGGAGGGGAGCAGTTCTTC.

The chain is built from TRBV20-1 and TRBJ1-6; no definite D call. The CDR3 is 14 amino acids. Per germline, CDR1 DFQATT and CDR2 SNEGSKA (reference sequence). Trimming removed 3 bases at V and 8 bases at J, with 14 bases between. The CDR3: CSASKGFEDSPLHF. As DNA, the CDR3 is TGCAGTGCTAGTAAAGGGTTTGAGGATTCACCCCTCCACTTT.

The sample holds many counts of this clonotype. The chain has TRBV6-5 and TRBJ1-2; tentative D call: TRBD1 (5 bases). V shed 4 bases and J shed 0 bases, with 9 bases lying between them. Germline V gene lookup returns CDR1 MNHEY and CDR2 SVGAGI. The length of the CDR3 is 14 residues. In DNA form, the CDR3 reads TGTGCCAGCAGTTCCGGGGCCGCTAACTATGGCTACACCTTC. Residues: CASSSGAANYGYTF.

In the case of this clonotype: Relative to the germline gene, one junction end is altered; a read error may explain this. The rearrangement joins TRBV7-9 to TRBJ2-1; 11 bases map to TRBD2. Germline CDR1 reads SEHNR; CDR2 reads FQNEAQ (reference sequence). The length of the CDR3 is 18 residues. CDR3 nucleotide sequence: TGTGCCAACAGCTTAGTAACTAGCGGGGGCCGACCCTACAATGAGCGGTTCTTC. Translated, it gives CANSLVTSGGRPYNERFF. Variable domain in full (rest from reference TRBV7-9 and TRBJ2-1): DTGVSQNPRHKITKRGQNVTFRCDPISEHNRLYWYRQTLGQGPEFLTYFQNEAQLEKSRLLSDRFSAERPKGSFSTLEIQRTEQGDSAMYLCANSLVTSGGRPYNERFFGPGTRLTVL.

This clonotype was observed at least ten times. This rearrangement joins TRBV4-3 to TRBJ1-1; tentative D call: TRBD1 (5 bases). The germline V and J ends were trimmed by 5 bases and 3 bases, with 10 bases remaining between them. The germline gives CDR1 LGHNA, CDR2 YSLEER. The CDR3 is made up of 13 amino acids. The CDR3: CASSVGTDTEAFF. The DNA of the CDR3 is TGCGCCAGCAGCGTAGGGACGGACACTGAAGCTTTCTTT.

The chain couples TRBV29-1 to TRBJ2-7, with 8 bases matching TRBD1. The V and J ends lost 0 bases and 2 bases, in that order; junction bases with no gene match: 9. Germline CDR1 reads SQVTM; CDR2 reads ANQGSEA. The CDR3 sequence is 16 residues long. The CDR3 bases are TGCAGCGTTGAAGATCCGAGGGGACAGGCACCCTACGAGCAGTACTTC. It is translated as CSVEDPRGQAPYEQYF.

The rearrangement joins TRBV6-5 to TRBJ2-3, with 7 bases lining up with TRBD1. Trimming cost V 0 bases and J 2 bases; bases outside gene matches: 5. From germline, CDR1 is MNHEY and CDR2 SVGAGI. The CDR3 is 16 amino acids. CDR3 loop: CASSYSPDRHTDTQYF. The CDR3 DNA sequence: TGTGCCAGCAGTTACTCTCCGGACAGGCACACAGATACGCAGTATTTT.

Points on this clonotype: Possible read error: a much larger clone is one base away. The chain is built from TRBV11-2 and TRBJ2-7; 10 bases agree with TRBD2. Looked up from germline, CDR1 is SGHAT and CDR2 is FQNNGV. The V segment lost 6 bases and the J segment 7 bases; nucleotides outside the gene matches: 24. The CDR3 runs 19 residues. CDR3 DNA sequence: TGTGCCAGCAGAATTGGACTAGCGGCGATGAGACCCTCCTACAATGAGCAGTACTTC. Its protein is CASRIGLAAMRPSYNEQYF.

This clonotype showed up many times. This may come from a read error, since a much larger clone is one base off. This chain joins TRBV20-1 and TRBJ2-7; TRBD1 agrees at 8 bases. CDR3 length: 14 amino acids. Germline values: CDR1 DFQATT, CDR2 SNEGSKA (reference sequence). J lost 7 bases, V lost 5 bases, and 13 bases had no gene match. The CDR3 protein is CSAVPLTGGNEQYF. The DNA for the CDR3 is TGCAGTGCTGTGCCACTAACAGGGGGTAATGAGCAGTACTTC.

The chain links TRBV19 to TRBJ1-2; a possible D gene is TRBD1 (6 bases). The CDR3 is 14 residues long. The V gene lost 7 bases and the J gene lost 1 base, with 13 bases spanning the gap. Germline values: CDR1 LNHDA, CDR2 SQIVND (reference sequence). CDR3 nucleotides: TGTGCCAGTACCCGGACAGCCATTAACTATGGCTACACCTTC. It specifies CASTRTAINYGYTF.

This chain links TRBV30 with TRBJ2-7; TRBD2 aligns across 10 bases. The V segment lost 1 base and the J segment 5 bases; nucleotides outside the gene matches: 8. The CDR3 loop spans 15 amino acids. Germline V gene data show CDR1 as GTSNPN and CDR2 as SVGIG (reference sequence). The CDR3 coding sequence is TGTGCCTGGAGTGCCCCCAACCTAGCGGGAGACGAGCAGTACTTC. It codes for CAWSAPNLAGDEQYF. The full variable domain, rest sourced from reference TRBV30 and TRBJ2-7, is SQTIHQWPATLVQPVGSPLSLECTVEGTSNPNLYWYRQAAGRGLQLLFYSVGIGQISSEVPQNLSASRPQDRQFILSSKKLLLSDSGFYLCAWSAPNLAGDEQYFGPGTRLTVT.

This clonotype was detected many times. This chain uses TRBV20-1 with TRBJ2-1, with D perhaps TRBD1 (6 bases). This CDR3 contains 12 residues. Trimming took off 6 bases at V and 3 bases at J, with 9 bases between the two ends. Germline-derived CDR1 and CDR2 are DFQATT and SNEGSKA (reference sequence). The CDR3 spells CSATDSYNEQFF. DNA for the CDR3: TGCAGTGCAACGGACAGCTACAATGAGCAGTTCTTC.

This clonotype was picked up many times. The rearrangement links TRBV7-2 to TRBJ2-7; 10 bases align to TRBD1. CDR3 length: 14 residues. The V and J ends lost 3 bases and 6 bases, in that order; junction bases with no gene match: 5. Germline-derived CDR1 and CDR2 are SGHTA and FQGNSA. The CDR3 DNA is TGTGCCAGCAGCTTGGACAGGGGGGTAGGCGAGCAGTACTTC. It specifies CASSLDRGVGEQYF.

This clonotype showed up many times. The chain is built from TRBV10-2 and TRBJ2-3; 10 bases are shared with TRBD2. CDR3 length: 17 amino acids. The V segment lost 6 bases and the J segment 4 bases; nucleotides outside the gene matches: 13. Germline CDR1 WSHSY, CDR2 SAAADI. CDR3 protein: CASSLKPGLASADTQYF. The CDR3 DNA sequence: TGCGCCAGCAGCCTGAAACCGGGACTAGCGTCCGCAGATACGCAGTATTTT.